The text below deals with one TCR beta chain. This receptor's antigen is unknown. Per-nucleotide qualities are absent, and no much larger clonotype sits a single base away. This sample was included in a study of cytomegalovirus exposure and HLA in healthy donors (dated by TCRdb to 2015 to 2018). Broadly, across the study: An earlier analysis of 587 of the donors reported 276 Gb of sequence data and about 120 million unique TCR beta sequences obtained from around 180 million T cells. An early release that covered 500 to 800 HLA-typed donors contained 250 to 350 gigabases of sequencing data and tens of millions of unique TCR sequences. Of the 300 to 500 genotyped donors, less than 85% were placed in the genetic ancestry cluster associated with self-reported Caucasian donors. The aim of the study was to test whether cataloging public T cell receptors could identify signatures of past pathogen exposure. The study profiled the T cell repertoires of hundreds of subjects by immunosequencing and related them to cytomegalovirus serostatus. A separate validation cohort of some 130 different subjects was used in addition to the 666-subject first cohort. To predict cytomegalovirus infection status, the study brought together high-throughput TCR immunosequencing, statistical association of individual TCRs with disease status, and machine learning. A later analysis re-examined previously published TCR beta repertoires from just over 650 donors and added high-resolution HLA genotyping to investigate patterns of TCR occurrence. Rather than using new phenotypic data, the later analysis identified candidate immune exposures from TCR beta sequences and from how often those sequences occurred across donors. An earlier analysis of several hundred of the donors used high-throughput TCR beta sequencing to judge whether each TCR beta V gene segment behaved as functional or pseudogenic. Donor age, sex, ethnicity and CMV serostatus were compiled alongside the repertoire data. A later genetic analysis took genome-wide SNP genotypes for about three fifths of the 666 donors and used that subset as a discovery cohort. All discovery cohort repertoires had been generated on a single sequencing platform. Both class I and class II loci were covered by HLA typing, at four-digit resolution. Typing coverage differed by locus: A, B, C, DRB1 and DQB1 were typed in about 620-640 donors, DQA1 in 500 to 550, DPA1 in 600 to 610, and DPB1 in 450 to 480. Roughly five DR-DQ haplotypes were handled as single units for association and clustering because linkage in the cohort was strong. Across about 370 genotyped donors of the cohort, an average of roughly 250,000 unique TCR beta nucleotide sequences per donor were sequenced, and roughly a sixth of those sequences were non-productive. Findings and caveats that apply to the study as a whole: In this cohort, only TCR beta chains were sequenced, and detectable features were limited by the absence of alpha or paired-chain data. In a later analysis, HLA-associated TCR beta chains were found to be more clonally expanded and to have lower generation probabilities than equally common non-associated chains. CMV serostatus was the only immune exposure information available for the cohort. The classifier was reported to diagnose cytomegalovirus status with high specificity and sensitivity in both the original cohort and the validation cohort. Because the 87-base-pair reads could not distinguish some IMGT-functional V segments, including TRBV6-2 and TRBV6-3, those segments were excluded. Linkage disequilibrium might explain the correlated functional status among segregating V segments, but an unknown experimental factor could not be excluded. A further reported finding was that TCR beta sequences accurately predicted the HLA-A and HLA-B alleles for most subjects in the first cohort. Strong co-occurrence of HLA alleles, especially DR and DQ, made assigning TCR associations to individual alleles difficult. A later analysis found that most CMV-associated TCR beta chains appeared HLA-restricted, with HLA associations seemingly driven largely by CMV exposure. Most TCR sequences were seen in very few donors, while some public TCRs were found in many individuals. It was suggested by the authors that the approach could potentially be generalized to other disease states and immunological phenotypes. In vitro tests confirmed that a few of the cytomegalovirus-associated TCR beta chains recognize cytomegalovirus antigens. Because some donors lacked HLA typing at each locus, the association tests relied only on the typed subset. V-gene and J-gene trimming of TCR beta chains was associated with a missense DCLRE1C variant in a later genetic analysis, and the association was replicated in an independent cohort. Specific HLA alleles were associated with around 18,000 TCR beta sequences at a false discovery rate of 0.05 in a later analysis. In an earlier analysis of roughly 560 of the donors, most TCR beta V segments were observed in productive rearrangements about 87% or about 30% of the time, broadly matching IMGT annotations. In a later genetic analysis, fewer N-insertions in productive TCRs were reported among donors in an Asian-associated ancestry cluster than the 666-donor mean. Because counts were too low, about 17 rarely observed V segments, including chromosome 9 orphons, were excluded from the earlier analysis of 587 of the donors. A total of about 150 TCR beta chains were listed by the study as associated with cytomegalovirus. According to a later analysis, TCR association rates differed among HLA loci, with DRB1 alleles showing the most associated TCRs and HLA-C alleles showing the fewest. The sequencing pipeline was judged likely to have produced a cluster of highly shared sequence variants as a technical artifact. A later analysis reported that several top co-occurrence clusters appeared linked to parvovirus B19, influenza, CMV and Epstein-Barr virus. The presence/absence analyses assumed that sequencing depth was roughly uniform across donors, and that assumption may not be true.

Based on the germline V gene (reference sequence), the CDR1 and CDR2 sequences are MNHNY and SVGAGI. V is clipped by 0 bases and J by 7 bases, and the sequence between their germline boundaries is 6 bases long. The CDR3 starts with the cysteine, ends with the phenylalanine, and has 13 residues. The entry retains the CDR3 DNA only, 39 bases that are in frame from base 1. The protocol used for the library was the immunoSEQ multiplex PCR assay. The multiplex PCR relied on a mix of 60 forward primers for TCR Vbeta segments and 13 reverse primers for TCR Jbeta segments. A multiplex PCR assay on genomic DNA amplified the CDR3 region of rearranged TCR beta genes. Amplified TCR beta libraries were sequenced as 87-base-pair reads on the Illumina HiSeq System. The original methods were these. A later analysis counted 65 million to 90 million unique TCR beta chains across the 550 to 800 repertoires, and some 11 million of these chains were shared by at least two donors. To remove PCR and sequencing errors, raw reads were error-corrected and collapsed into unique sequences using a nearest-neighbor algorithm that merged closely related sequences. CDR3 sequences were aligned to IMGT reference sequences to assign V, D and J gene segments. For a sequence to be retained, at least a six-nucleotide match to both a V gene segment and a J gene segment was required. A rearrangement counted as productive if the CDR3 had no stop codons and remained in frame with V and J, and every other rearrangement counted as non-productive. CDR3 was defined by IMGT convention, running from the second conserved V-encoded cysteine to the conserved J-encoded phenylalanine. The earlier analysis of about 570 of the donors excluded any sequence lacking an unambiguous match to a single V gene segment. In an earlier analysis of 450 to 700 of the donors, V segments were called functional above 56.7% productive rearrangements and were called segregating when the between-donor standard deviation exceeded 5%. A statistical classification framework was built to diagnose cytomegalovirus status from the catalog of TCR beta chain sequences. V and J gene assignment, in a later analysis, came from comparing TCR nucleotide sequences with IMGT/GENE-DB human TR gene sequences. The TCRdist pipeline was used in a later analysis to assign CDR3 sequences and most-parsimonious VDJ recombination scenarios. In a later analysis, each TCR beta chain was defined by its CDR3 amino acid sequence together with its V-gene family, and reads lacking a unique V-gene family were excluded. In a later analysis, 450 to 600 highly shared, low-generation-probability nucleotide sequences were removed to address suspected cross-contamination and a sequencing artifact. A later analysis calculated a clonal expansion index for each public chain from normalized within-repertoire ranks of inferred template counts. Generation probabilities in a later analysis came from a VDJ recombination model fitted to out-of-frame rearrangements, and those results were checked against IGoR. Hypergeometric tests were used in a later analysis to score TCR-TCR, TCR-HLA and TCR-CMV co-occurrence, with a repertoire-size bias correction applied to the TCR pairs. False discovery rates were estimated in a later analysis by permuting HLA or CMV assignments 20 times. In a later analysis, co-occurring TCRs were grouped using DBSCAN, and TCRdist sequence similarity was added for clustering within HLA-allele-positive subsets. Repertoires with fewer than 30,000 or more than 120,000 public chains, plus five repertoires with anomalous nucleotide sharing, were excluded from co-occurrence clustering. TCRdb provides this immuneACCESS table in a form limited to in-frame rearrangements. Some clones are lacking; in checked studies, under half of them reflect an unresolved V gene, and why the rest are absent is not known. D and trimming come from the DNA, and the V and J calls and clone size come from that table. Counted in this sample were 120,000 or so clones; over 65% of them appeared once. Jointly, the top ten make up roughly 2% of the sample.

In total, more than 500 healthy bone marrow donors made up the cohort. At the time of sampling, every cohort member was nominally healthy, though immune exposures that went unrecorded were likely present. The donor was CMV seronegative and was included in the group of about 400 seronegative cohort members. Every donor gave a peripheral blood sample, and the peripheral blood mononuclear cells from that sample were used for TCR beta sequencing. Genomic DNA was extracted from the blood cell samples with the Qiagen DNeasy Blood Extraction Kit. Sequences were obtained from PBMCs. The rearrangement joined TRBV6-6 to TRBJ2-2; the D gene assignment is ambiguous. The sequence came from a man younger than 35 in good health and CMV-seronegative. Here the CDR3 is given as CASSYSGGGELFF. The DNA sequence is given as TGTGCCAGCAGTTACTCCGGCGGCGGGGAGCTGTTTTTT.